This is a list of T cell receptor beta chains from one sample in a study of blood T cell repertoires in COVID-19. Measured with immunoSEQ multiplex PCR; TCRdb has only the in-frame clones, and not every one. Altogether some 160,000 clones are present, approximately 91% being singletons, with the ten largest covering about 2%. Input material: peripheral blood. Receptors originate from a man between 18 and 35 years old with acute or convalescent COVID-19. Both conserved end residues are part of each CDR3. The D gene is left open where the match is weak. Where a row states a size, it is once, few, many or the class of an expanded clone; other rows omit it.

cdr3_aa,cdr3_nt,j_call,v_call,d_call,clone_size
CASTDWEGTNTGELFF,TGTGCCAGCACCGACTGGGAGGGCACGAACACCGGGGAGCTGTTTTTT,TRBJ2-2,TRBV9,TRBD2,.
CASSLIGSGTGRVEQYF,TGTGCCAGCAGCCTTATTGGGTCCGGGACAGGGAGAGTCGAGCAGTACTTC,TRBJ2-7,TRBV11-2,TRBD1,once
CASGLAPGQGRNYGYTF,TGTGCTAGTGGTTTGGCTCCAGGACAGGGGAGAAACTATGGCTACACCTTC,TRBJ1-2,TRBV12-5,TRBD1,.
CSVTRDSLGYEQYF,TGCAGCGTTACCCGGGACAGCTTAGGCTACGAGCAGTACTTC,TRBJ2-7,TRBV29-1,TRBD1,.
CASSLENAGTEAFF,TGTGCCAGCAGCTTGGAGAATGCGGGCACTGAAGCTTTCTTT,TRBJ1-1,TRBV5-4,.,.
CASSLLSRVSYNSPLHF,TGTGCCAGCAGTTTGCTGAGCAGGGTCTCCTATAATTCACCCCTCCACTTT,TRBJ1-6,TRBV27,.,.
CASSMNFQETQYF,TGTGCCAGTAGTATGAACTTCCAAGAGACCCAGTACTTC,TRBJ2-5,TRBV19,.,.
CASSLGGDGTEAFF,TGTGCCAGCAGCTTAGGGGGAGATGGCACTGAAGCTTTCTTT,TRBJ1-1,TRBV11-3,.,.
CACETGTGRYEQYF,TGTGCCTGCGAGACCGGGACAGGGCGGTACGAGCAGTACTTC,TRBJ2-7,TRBV30,TRBD1,.
CASTFGDEQYF,TGTGCCAGTACTTTCGGGGACGAGCAGTACTTC,TRBJ2-7,TRBV19,.,once
CASSLSPGEAFF,TGTGCCAGTAGTCTCTCGCCAGGTGAAGCTTTCTTT,TRBJ1-1,TRBV19,.,.
CASSEEGRTTEAFF,TGTGCCAGCAGCGAGGAGGGTAGGACAACTGAAGCTTTCTTT,TRBJ1-1,TRBV5-6,.,.
CASSESGRAGTDTQYF,TGCGCCAGCAGTGAGAGCGGGAGGGCCGGAACAGATACGCAGTATTTT,TRBJ2-3,TRBV10-1,TRBD2,.
CASSLAAPTDYGYTF,TGCGCCAGCAGCTTGGCCGCACCCACGGACTATGGCTACACCTTC,TRBJ1-2,TRBV5-1,.,.
CASSAGQGAVSYEQYF,TGTGCCAGCAGCGCGGGACAGGGGGCTGTGTCCTACGAGCAGTACTTC,TRBJ2-7,TRBV9,TRBD1,.
CATSEPTRDLDTQYF,TGTGCCACCAGTGAGCCGACTAGGGATTTAGATACGCAGTATTTT,TRBJ2-3,TRBV24-1,.,.
CASSGRDRGSGSYGYTF,TGTGCCAGCAGTGGCCGGGACAGGGGATCCGGGAGCTATGGCTACACCTTC,TRBJ1-2,TRBV28,TRBD1,.
CASSPRRGTSGGEIQETQYF,TGCGCCAGCAGCCCCCGGCGGGGTACTAGCGGGGGGGAGATACAAGAGACCCAGTACTTC,TRBJ2-5,TRBV5-1,TRBD2,.
CAWSTGLAGARMITDTQYF,TGTGCCTGGAGTACCGGACTAGCGGGGGCCCGGATGATCACAGATACGCAGTATTTT,TRBJ2-3,TRBV30,TRBD2,.
CASSLGANQPQHF,TGCGCCAGCAGCCTAGGAGCCAATCAGCCCCAGCATTTT,TRBJ1-5,TRBV4-1,.,.
CASRSSGRENTGELFF,TGCGCCAGCCGATCTAGCGGGAGGGAGAACACCGGGGAGCTGTTTTTT,TRBJ2-2,TRBV10-1,TRBD2,.
CASSPRGGRLIYNEQFF,TGTGCCAGCTCACCGAGGGGGGGCCGGTTAATCTACAATGAGCAGTTCTTC,TRBJ2-1,TRBV18,.,.
CASSLGAGNSNQPQHF,TGTGCCAGCAGCTTGGGTGCAGGGAATAGCAATCAGCCCCAGCATTTT,TRBJ1-5,TRBV5-5,.,.
CASSPRTSRAYEQYF,TGTGCCAGCAGCCCGCGGACTAGCCGCGCCTACGAGCAGTACTTC,TRBJ2-7,TRBV9,TRBD2,.
CASSLRTVQVGEQFF,TGTGCCAGCTCACTCCGGACAGTACAGGTGGGTGAGCAGTTCTTC,TRBJ2-1,TRBV18,.,.
CASSFDSSGNTIYF,TGTGCCAGCAGCTTCGACAGCTCTGGAAACACCATATATTTT,TRBJ1-3,TRBV7-9,.,few
CASSPKLSDEQFF,TGTGCCAGCAGCCCTAAACTGTCGGATGAGCAGTTCTTC,TRBJ2-1,TRBV3-1/TRBV3-2,.,.
CASSITSGGVSDNEQFF,TGTGCCAGTAGTATTACTAGCGGGGGGGTAAGTGACAATGAGCAGTTCTTC,TRBJ2-1,TRBV19,TRBD2,.
CATDLQGAYPINQPQHF,TGTGCCACCGACCTCCAGGGGGCTTATCCCATTAATCAGCCCCAGCATTTT,TRBJ1-5,TRBV24-1,TRBD1,.
CASSLVRFDEQFF,TGTGCCAGCAGCTTAGTCAGGTTCGATGAGCAGTTCTTC,TRBJ2-1,TRBV7-2,.,once
CASSQGAGRGQYF,TGTGCCAGCAGCCAAGGGGCGGGACGAGGGCAGTACTTC,TRBJ2-7,TRBV4-2,.,.
CASSLTGDRGFANTGELFF,TGCGCCAGCAGCTTGACGGGGGACAGGGGCTTCGCGAACACCGGGGAGCTGTTTTTT,TRBJ2-2,TRBV5-1,TRBD1,once
CTSSQVGLAEGVDEQFF,TGCACCAGCAGCCAAGTCGGACTAGCGGAGGGCGTAGATGAGCAGTTCTTC,TRBJ2-1,TRBV1,.,.
CASRQPNTEAFF,TGTGCCAGCAGACAGCCGAACACTGAAGCTTTCTTT,TRBJ1-1,TRBV7-9,.,.
CASSESTSGVSLREQYF,TGCGCCAGCAGTGAGTCGACATCAGGGGTCTCACTACGCGAGCAGTACTTC,TRBJ2-7,TRBV10-1,.,.
CASRKRRGNTEAFF,TGTGCCAGCAGAAAGAGACGGGGGAACACTGAAGCTTTCTTT,TRBJ1-1,TRBV27,.,.
CASSASNGNQPQHF,TGCGCCAGCAGTGCTAGTAATGGCAATCAGCCCCAGCATTTT,TRBJ1-5,TRBV10-2,.,.
CASSLALQGIGYTF,TGTGCCAGCAGCCTAGCTCTACAGGGCATCGGCTACACCTTC,TRBJ1-2,TRBV9,.,.